Presented here are 8 T cell receptor beta chains from one specimen sequenced in a study of blood T cell repertoires in COVID-19. Only in-frame clones appear in the TCRdb table, and some are missing; sequencing was by immunoSEQ multiplex PCR. This table holds 65,000 to 70,000 clones, approximately 75% found once. The specimen sequenced was peripheral blood. These receptors came from a woman aged 55-69 years with acute or convalescent COVID-19.

V gene TRBV19 combines with J gene TRBJ1-2, with 7 bases identical to TRBD1. V lost 1 base to trimming and J lost 3 bases; unmatched junction nucleotides: 8. Germline assignment: CDR1 LNHDA and CDR2 SQIVND (reference sequence). The CDR3 extends over 16 amino acids. DNA for the CDR3: TGTGCCAGTAGTATAGGCGCACAGGGGAGCGACTATGGCTACACCTTC. This translates into CASSIGAQGSDYGYTF.

The chain combines TRBV9 with TRBJ1-3; D is ambiguous. The germline V gene encodes CDR1 SGDLS and CDR2 YYNGEE. Trimming shortened V by 0 bases and J by 4 bases, and 8 bases separated the two germline ends. The CDR3 is 14 amino acids. This CDR3 is CASSVDAGGNTIYF. The CDR3 DNA follows: TGTGCCAGCAGCGTAGACGCGGGGGGAAACACCATATATTTT.

The rearrangement uses TRBV4-3 and TRBJ1-2; D not resolved. There are 16 residues in the CDR3. Germline CDR1 LGHNA, CDR2 YSLEER. V was clipped by 0 bases and J by 7 bases, with 18 bases between them. Here the CDR3 reads CASSQEGGSKIGGYTF. CDR3 sequence (DNA): TGCGCCAGCAGCCAAGAAGGAGGGTCGAAAATAGGTGGCTACACCTTC.

The chain is built from TRBV6-6 and TRBJ1-1; D is uncertain. The CDR3 spans 14 residues. Germline V CDR1 and CDR2: MNHNY, SVGAGI (reference sequence). The ends were cut back, 7 bases at V and 1 base at J, with 13 bases in the middle. The CDR3 DNA reads TGTGCCAGCATCATCCATCTATCGAACACTGAAGCTTTCTTT. As protein: CASIIHLSNTEAFF.

The V call is TRBV29-1, the J call TRBJ2-5; TRBD1 is a possible D gene (5 bases). Germline-derived CDR1 and CDR2 are SQVTM and ANQGSEA. CDR3 size: 13 residues. Trimming cost V 4 bases and J 4 bases, with 13 bases left between them. The DNA for the CDR3 is TGCAGCGTTGCCCCTCAGGGCTCAGAGACCCAGTACTTC. Its translation is CSVAPQGSETQYF.

This chain uses TRBV10-2 with TRBJ1-3, with D hard to call. Germline CDR1 WSHSY, CDR2 SAAADI. V lost 2 bases and J lost 1, with 9 bases in between. CDR3 length: 15 amino acids. The CDR3 is CASSENPRSGNTIYF. CDR3 DNA: TGCGCCAGCAGTGAGAATCCGAGATCTGGAAACACCATATATTTT.

This chain's CDR3 is CASGSGGSYEQYF. CDR3 in DNA: TGTGCCAGCGGTTCAGGGGGGTCCTACGAGCAGTACTTC. V gene TRBV12-3 or TRBV12-4 combines with J gene TRBJ2-7; tentatively, D is TRBD1 (7 bases). This CDR3 contains 13 residues. V lost 8 bases to trimming and J lost 1 base, with 12 bases between them.

This chain uses TRBV7-9 with TRBJ1-4, with D tentatively TRBD1 (5 bases). V lost 1 base and J 0 bases, leaving 9 bases between the germline ends. The CDR3 is 16 residues long. The germline CDR1 and CDR2 sequences are SEHNR and FQNEAQ (reference sequence). CDR3 sequence: CASSLDRQATNEKLFF. The CDR3 bases are TGTGCCAGCAGCTTAGACAGGCAAGCAACTAATGAAAAACTGTTTTTT. Complete variable domain (other parts from reference TRBV7-9 and TRBJ1-4): DTGVSQNPRHKITKRGQNVTFRCDPISEHNRLYWYRQTLGQGPEFLTYFQNEAQLEKSRLLSDRFSAERPKGSFSTLEIQRTEQGDSAMYLCASSLDRQATNEKLFFGSGTQLSVL.